This TCR beta chain stems from a study of shared clonotypes between healthy human individuals. Whole-study context: With ages of 18 to 49, the donors were a couple of women and a few men.

Generated by immunoSEQ multiplex PCR, the TCRdb table keeps only in-frame clones and is missing some. The table shows approximately 2.4 million clones, with 90% to 96% occurring only once. Germline assignment: CDR1 ENHRY and CDR2 SYGVKD. This CDR3 spans 14 amino acids. The V end was cut by 4 bases, the J end by 7 bases, with 11 bases between. This clone was detected a few times. The chain uses TRBV10-3 and TRBJ1-6, with D possibly being TRBD1 (5 bases). The clonotype originates from a man younger than 35 in good health. The sample taken for sequencing was naive CD4+ T cells sorted from blood. Stated subset: CD45RA+ positively selected. The CDR3 is CAISGQGPNSPLHF. CDR3 DNA: TGTGCCATCAGTGGTCAGGGACCAAATTCACCCCTCCACTTT.